Each of the 4 T cell receptor beta chains below was sequenced from the same sample in a study of blood T cell repertoires in COVID-19 (dated by TCRdb to the early 2020s). The library was prepared using the immunoSEQ multiplex PCR assay. Imported from immuneACCESS, the table was reduced by TCRdb to in-frame sequences with V and J called. These copies leave out some clones; in studies compared against another copy, an unresolved V gene accounts for under half, and the cause of the remainder is not known. The sample data list about 78,000 clones, and 86% of these were observed just once. The ten largest clones add up to roughly 5% of the sample. The sequencing input was peripheral blood. The receptors originated from a man aged 50 to 60 with active or convalescent COVID-19.

The chain recombines TRBV11-3 with TRBJ2-3, with D possibly matching TRBD2 (7 bases). Trimming took 1 base from V and 4 from J, leaving 9 bases between them. This CDR3 is 14 amino acids long. Germline loops: CDR1 SGHNT, CDR2 YENEEA. The CDR3 DNA sequence: TGTGCCAGCAGCTTAGCGGGGGGCTCAGATACGCAGTATTTT. Its protein product is CASSLAGGSDTQYF.

This clone has only one observation. The chain combines TRBV7-6 with TRBJ2-1, with TRBD2 matching over 12 bases. CDR3 length: 19 residues. Per the germline V gene, CDR1 is SGHVS and CDR2 is FNYEAQ. After removal of 1 base from V and 3 bases from J, the junction contained 10 bases not matched to a gene. This CDR3 reads CASSLVVSPSGGDYNEQFF. As DNA, the CDR3 is TGTGCCAGCAGCTTAGTGGTTTCGCCTAGCGGGGGGGACTACAATGAGCAGTTCTTC.

The sample holds one count of this clone. The chain carries TRBV9 and TRBJ2-2; D is ambiguous. Trimming shortened V by 3 bases and J by 4 bases, and 19 bases separated the two germline ends. Germline CDR1 and CDR2: SGDLS and YYNGEE. This CDR3 comprises 17 residues. The CDR3 bases are TGTGCCAGCAGCGCCCGGCTTTGGTCTCCGGGCACCGGGGAGCTGTTTTTT. Protein sequence: CASSARLWSPGTGELFF.

The CDR3 nucleotides read TGTGCCAGCAGCTTGACGGGAGGGAATGAGCAGTTCTTC. Translating it yields CASSLTGGNEQFF. V gene TRBV7-6 combines with J gene TRBJ2-1, with TRBD2 matching 8 bases. The CDR3 is 13 amino acids. The junction had 2 bases not matched to a gene; V was cut back by 3 bases and J by 7 bases. Looked up from germline, CDR1 is SGHVS and CDR2 is FNYEAQ.